Following are 13 T cell receptor beta chains from one sample sequenced in a study of blood T cell repertoires in COVID-19. Assay: immunoSEQ multiplex PCR; the TCRdb copy retains only in-frame clones and omits some. The table lists roughly 47,000 clones, roughly 84% of them singletons. The sequenced material came from peripheral blood. These receptor sequences come from a woman in her 70s with acute or convalescent COVID-19.

V is TRBV27 and J is TRBJ1-2; D unclear. The V and J ends lost 5 bases and 5 bases respectively, with 21 bases between them. The CDR3 consists of 16 residues. CDR1 and CDR2 from the germline V gene are MNHEY and SMNVEV (reference sequence). In DNA, the CDR3 is TGTGCCAGCAGTCCCGACCGAGAAGACTACTATTATGGCTACACCTTC. It translates to CASSPDREDYYYGYTF.

The chain employs TRBV7-2 and TRBJ2-3; D is possibly TRBD1 (6 bases). The CDR3 is 14 residues long. With 5 bases removed from V and 1 base from J, the gap between germline ends came to 10 bases. In germline, CDR1 is SGHTA, CDR2 FQGNSA. The CDR3 coding sequence is TGTGCCAGCAGCGCACAGGGAGGCACAGATACGCAGTATTTT. This codes for CASSAQGGTDTQYF.

The V and J genes are TRBV11-3 and TRBJ1-3; D not resolved. The J call may not be correct, given that the DNA end is closer to TRBJ2-2. Germline V gives CDR1 SGHNT, CDR2 YENEEA. The CDR3 spans 14 residues. The CDR3 reads CASSLRRNTGELFF. CDR3 in DNA: TGTGCCAGCAGCTTAAGGAGAAACACCGGGGAGCTGTTTTTT.

This clone has more than one count but fewer than ten. The genes are TRBV7-8 and TRBJ1-1; the D is unclear. The germline V gene has CDR1 SGHVS and CDR2 FQNEAQ. V lost 5 bases to trimming and J lost 1 base, with 17 bases between them. The CDR3 covers 16 residues. In DNA, the CDR3 is TGTGCCAGCAGCAATTCCAAGAGCGGTGGGAACACTGAAGCTTTCTTT. Residues: CASSNSKSGGNTEAFF.

J is TRBJ2-7 and V is TRBV7-9, with 9 bases lining up with TRBD2. The CDR3 loop spans 16 amino acids. V gave up 5 bases and J gave up 2 bases; unmatched junction bases: 10. Per germline, CDR1 SEHNR and CDR2 FQNEAQ (reference sequence). Written as DNA, the CDR3 is TGTGCCAGCAGCCTAGGAGGGACTAGCAGAACCTACGAGCAGTACTTC. Protein sequence: CASSLGGTSRTYEQYF.

The rearrangement joins TRBV18 to TRBJ2-3; maybe TRBD1 (5 bases). This CDR3 is 12 amino acids long. Trimming took off 4 bases at V and 8 bases at J, with 10 bases between the two ends. The germline gives CDR1 KGHSH, CDR2 LQKENI. The CDR3 DNA reads TGTGCCAGCTCACTTGGGCAGGGTACGCAGTATTTT. Residues: CASSLGQGTQYF.

The chain is built from TRBV5-5 and TRBJ1-5; D is uncertain. Germline V gene sequence: CDR1 SGHKS, CDR2 YYEKEE (reference sequence). Trimming removed 1 base from V and 4 bases from J, with 12 bases in between. This CDR3 is 15 amino acids long. The chain's CDR3 is CASSLMLTPNQPQHF. In nucleotides, the CDR3 is TGTGCCAGCAGCTTGATGTTAACACCTAATCAGCCCCAGCATTTT.

In regard to this clone: The junction differs from germline at one of its ends, possibly a read error. The chain couples TRBV7-7 to TRBJ2-2; TRBD2 agrees at 8 bases. There are 17 residues in the CDR3. CDR1 is SSHAT and CDR2 is FNYEAQ in the germline V gene (reference sequence). CDR3 in DNA: TGTGCTAGCAGCCCGACAGCGGCGGGGGGGAACACCGGGGAGCTGTTTTTT. Amino acid sequence: CASSPTAAGGNTGELFF.

The V call is TRBV15, the J call TRBJ2-1; 7 positions match TRBD2. CDR3 length: 16 residues. Germline V gene data show CDR1 as LNHNV and CDR2 as YYDKDF (reference sequence). The V segment lost 5 bases and the J segment 4 bases; nucleotides outside the gene matches: 11. The CDR3 reads CATSLGQAGKYNEQFF. The CDR3, as DNA: TGTGCCACCAGCCTAGGCCAAGCGGGAAAATACAATGAGCAGTTCTTC.

The CDR3 is CASTQQGRNTGELFF. The CDR3 DNA follows: TGTGCCAGCACGCAACAGGGTCGGAACACCGGGGAGCTGTTTTTT. This sequence joins TRBV5-5 and TRBJ2-2; perhaps TRBD1 as D (6 bases). The CDR3 sequence is 15 residues long. Trimming removed 6 bases from V and 1 base from J, with 13 bases in between. Germline V gene lookup returns CDR1 SGHKS and CDR2 YYEKEE (reference sequence).

The chain couples TRBV7-3 to TRBJ1-2; 11 bases match TRBD1. This CDR3 spans 13 amino acids. The germline CDR1 and CDR2 sequences are SGHTA and FQGTGA. With 5 bases clipped from V and 7 bases from J, the junction kept 3 bases outside the gene matches. CDR3 nucleotide sequence: TGTGCCAGCAGCCCGGACAGGGGGCTTGGCTACACCTTC. Protein sequence: CASSPDRGLGYTF.

This clone was seen only once. The chain is built from TRBV7-8 and TRBJ2-5, with D unresolved. The CDR3 extends over 11 amino acids. Germline values: CDR1 SGHVS, CDR2 FQNEAQ. With 5 bases removed from V and 4 bases from J, the gap between germline ends came to 5 bases. The chain's CDR3 is CASSLLETQYF. The DNA for the CDR3 is TGTGCCAGCAGCCTATTAGAGACCCAGTACTTC.

The CDR3 DNA is TGTGCCAGCAGTTTACAAAGCGGGATCGGCTACGAGCAGTACTTC. This gives the protein CASSLQSGIGYEQYF. This chain links TRBV27 with TRBJ2-7; 7 nucleotides match TRBD2. Unmatched junction bases numbered 7, after V lost 2 bases and J lost 3 bases. Germline assignment: CDR1 MNHEY and CDR2 SMNVEV (reference sequence). This CDR3 is 15 amino acids long.